This T cell receptor beta chain stems from a study of T cell responses to AZD1222 COVID-19 vaccine. The V end lost 2 bases, the J end lost 3 bases, and 6 bases lay between the germline ends. CDR3 size: 13 residues. Germline assignment: CDR1 SGDLS and CDR2 YYNGEE. Study-wide results and limits: The donor cohort was predominantly white British with a female majority, and clonal diversity may have been underestimated. The study found Spike-specific TCR breadth and depth rose after two AZD1222 doses. No repertoire was sampled before or during the peak T cell response, only after it. The study identified only five to seven AZD1222 recipients as seropositive at baseline.

With regard to this clone: Its antigen is as yet unknown.

Clones were sequenced by immunoSEQ multiplex PCR, and TCRdb holds only the in-frame ones, with some missing. Among some 72,000 clones listed, just over 90% were seen once. The source material was peripheral blood, sampled on day 0 of MenACWY control vaccination. This sequence joins TRBV9 and TRBJ1-5; D remains unclear. The clonotype was recovered from an adult in good health. This chain's CDR3 is CASSVSDNQPQHF. The CDR3 bases are TGTGCCAGCAGCGTGTCCGACAATCAGCCCCAGCATTTT.